The clone carrying this TCR beta chain appeared a few times. Antigen: not known. The record originates from a study of T-cell memory formation after mild COVID-19. Study-level findings and limits: The authors did not confirm SARS-CoV-2 specificity of second-wave clones peaking day 37.

TCRdb re-called the 5' RACE reads with MiXCR, one entry per CDR3 protein. The sample lists about 560,000 distinct CDR3 sequences; roughly 17% were seen once. Trimming took 0 bases from V and 1 from J; bases not matched to a gene: 14. Per the germline V gene, CDR1 is MNHEY and CDR2 is SVGAGI. This CDR3 spans 20 amino acids. The sequenced sample consisted of PBMCs or a T cell subset sorted from them (not recorded which). The chain couples TRBV6-5 to TRBJ2-3; 9 nucleotides line up with TRBD2. The clonotype was recovered from an adult woman who had mild COVID-19 (a few samples of this study predate the infection). Cell type and time point are not known. The CDR3 reads CASSYSRASGTLEGTDTQYF. CDR3 in DNA: TGTGCCAGCAGTTACTCGCGGGCTAGCGGGACATTAGAGGGCACAGATACGCAGTATTTT.